These 16 T cell receptor beta chains were sequenced from one sample in a study of T cell responses to AZD1222 COVID-19 vaccine. The method was immunoSEQ multiplex PCR; TCRdb's version includes in-frame clones alone and lacks a portion of them. The sample holds about 180,000 clones, around nine tenths seen once. The sequenced sample was peripheral blood, obtained on day 0 of AZD1222 vaccination. These receptors all stem from an adult in good health.

The rearrangement links TRBV29-1 to TRBJ1-4, with a possible D match to TRBD1 (5 bases). With 5 bases removed from V and 8 bases from J, the gap between germline ends came to 18 bases. Germline CDR1 is SQVTM and CDR2 is ANQGSEA. The length of the CDR3 is 14 residues. The CDR3 here is CSVLTGTPGEKLFF. DNA of the CDR3: TGCAGCGTTCTTACCGGGACGCCGGGAGAAAAACTGTTTTTT.

The chain is built from TRBV6-5 and TRBJ2-1, with D perhaps TRBD1 or TRBD2 (5 bases each). This CDR3 comprises 14 residues. The germline gives CDR1 MNHEY, CDR2 SVGAGI. The germline V and J ends were trimmed by 8 bases and 10 bases, with 21 bases remaining between them. The CDR3 DNA follows: TGTGCCAGCCTCCTAGGGACCCCGAGATACGAGCAGTTCTTC. Translation: CASLLGTPRYEQFF.

The rearrangement joins TRBV14 to TRBJ1-6, with D maybe TRBD1 (5 bases). Trimming stripped 3 bases from V and 9 bases from J, with 6 bases between. The CDR3 contains 12 residues. CDR1 SGHDN and CDR2 FVKESK come from the germline V gene. In DNA form, the CDR3 reads TGTGCCAGCAGCCACAGGGTTTCACCCCTCCACTTT. It codes for CASSHRVSPLHF.

In this sample, this clone turned up a few times. This sequence joins TRBV7-9 and TRBJ2-3; D is possibly TRBD2 (5 bases). The CDR3 spans 15 residues. Trimming shortened V by 1 base and J by 2 bases, and 10 bases separated the two germline ends. Germline V lookup: CDR1 SEHNR, CDR2 FQNEAQ (reference sequence). The CDR3 here is CASSLDRELTDTQYF. The CDR3 DNA is TGTGCCAGCAGCTTAGATCGGGAACTCACAGATACGCAGTATTTT.

J is TRBJ1-1 and V is TRBV5-6, with 9 bases lining up with TRBD1. Trimming removed 3 bases from V and 5 bases from J; junction bases left unmatched: 5. This CDR3 has 14 amino acids. Germline loops: CDR1 SGHDT, CDR2 YYEEEE. The CDR3 region has the DNA TGTGCCAGCAGCTGGGGGACAGGGTATACTGAAGCTTTCTTT. It codes for CASSWGTGYTEAFF.

The rearrangement uses TRBV5-4 and TRBJ2-1, with 7 bases that match TRBD2. This CDR3 contains 15 residues. Germline V gives CDR1 SGHNT, CDR2 YYREEE (reference sequence). J lost 10 bases, V lost 3 bases, and 13 bases had no gene match. CDR3 DNA: TGTGCCAGCAGCTCCGGACTAGTCCCTTTTAGGGAGCAGTTCTTC. As protein: CASSSGLVPFREQFF.

The chain couples TRBV10-3 to TRBJ1-1, with a weak D call TRBD1 (5 bases). This CDR3 spans 12 amino acids. Germline CDR1 reads ENHRY; CDR2 reads SYGVKD. Trimming shortened V by 5 bases and J by 5 bases, and 9 bases separated the two germline ends. The CDR3 reads CAISMTATEAFF. CDR3 sequence (DNA): TGTGCCATCAGTATGACAGCAACTGAAGCTTTCTTT.

This chain joins TRBV5-1 and TRBJ1-2, with TRBD1 identical over 10 bases. After removal of 0 bases from V and 8 bases from J, the junction contained 10 bases not matched to a gene. Germline V lookup: CDR1 SGHRS, CDR2 YFSETQ. This CDR3 spans 16 amino acids. CDR3 nucleotides: TGCGCCAGCAGCTTGGTGGGACAGGGGATTTCGGAGGGCTACACCTTC. The encoded protein is CASSLVGQGISEGYTF.

This rearrangement joins TRBV7-2 to TRBJ2-2; D gene unclear. Germline V gives CDR1 SGHTA, CDR2 FQGNSA. V lost 1 base and J 7 bases, leaving 7 bases between the germline ends. The CDR3 is 13 amino acids. CDR3 amino acids: CASSLDSGGELFF. CDR3 sequence (DNA): TGTGCCAGCAGCTTAGATTCGGGCGGGGAGCTGTTTTTT.

In DNA, the CDR3 is TGCGCCAGCAGCCCGGAAGGGACTAGCGATAGTATCAATGAGCAGTTCTTC. It yields the protein CASSPEGTSDSINEQFF. This sequence joins TRBV5-1 and TRBJ2-1, with 10 bases aligning to TRBD2. V shed 4 bases and J 6 bases; nucleotides not matched to a gene: 13. CDR3 length: 17 amino acids. Germline V CDR1 and CDR2: SGHRS, YFSETQ.

The chain combines TRBV6-1 with TRBJ1-2, with a weak D call TRBD1 (5 bases). The CDR3 runs 15 residues. Germline V gene lookup returns CDR1 MNHNS and CDR2 SASEGT. Trimming removed 3 bases at V and 4 bases at J, with 15 bases between. The CDR3 bases are TGTGCCAGCAGTGAGCCCTTGGGGGGATTCTATGGCTACACCTTC. Translated: CASSEPLGGFYGYTF.

This chain connects TRBV12-3 or TRBV12-4 to TRBJ1-5; D is uncertain. The CDR3 is 12 residues long. Trimming took off 6 bases at V and 5 bases at J, with 8 bases between the two ends. For the CDR3, the DNA is TGTGCCAGCAGAACTCATGATCAGCCCCAGCATTTT. Encoded protein: CASRTHDQPQHF.

The chain recombines TRBV19 with TRBJ1-5; tentatively, D is TRBD1 (5 bases). Per germline, CDR1 LNHDA and CDR2 SQIVND (reference sequence). V was clipped by 3 bases and J by 2 bases, with 14 bases between them. The CDR3 totals 16 residues. The CDR3 protein is CASSIHQGPGNQPQHF. The CDR3, as DNA: TGTGCCAGTAGTATCCATCAGGGCCCTGGCAATCAGCCCCAGCATTTT.

The V gene is TRBV19, the J gene TRBJ2-6, with 12 nucleotides matching TRBD2. Germline assignment: CDR1 LNHDA and CDR2 SQIVND (reference sequence). The CDR3 length is 17 residues. V was clipped by 6 bases and J by 0 bases; unmatched bases: 3. The CDR3 region is CASRLLAGGSGANVLTF. The CDR3 DNA reads TGTGCCAGTAGACTACTAGCGGGGGGCTCTGGGGCCAACGTCCTGACTTTC.

V usage is TRBV10-2 and J usage is TRBJ1-2; 8 bases line up with TRBD1. V lost 6 bases, J lost 5 bases, and 5 bases stayed unmatched. Per germline, CDR1 WSHSY and CDR2 SAAADI. The length of the CDR3 is 13 residues. CDR3 DNA sequence: TGCGCCAGCAGCCCCGGACAGGGATATGGCTACACCTTC. It encodes CASSPGQGYGYTF.

The V call is TRBV24-1, the J call TRBJ2-7; TRBD2 matches at 8 bases. The length of the CDR3 is 18 residues. Germline CDR1 is KGHDR and CDR2 is SFDVKD. V lost 2 bases, J lost 3 bases, and 14 bases stayed unmatched. CDR3 DNA: TGTGCCACCAGTGATTCTGGGGTCTTGGCGACTAGCGTCTACGAGCAGTACTTC. Amino acid sequence: CATSDSGVLATSVYEQYF.